This TCR beta chain was profiled in a study of T cell responses to AZD1222 COVID-19 vaccine. With regard to this clone: Its antigen is not known.

Findings and limits, study-wide: Among AZD1222 vaccinees, only five to seven were seropositive at baseline. Donors in the cohort were predominantly white British and more often female, and clonal diversity was possibly underestimated. The study found vaccine-associated CD4 TCRs spanning spike, dominant at 160-218 and 743-854.

Profiled with immunoSEQ multiplex PCR; TCRdb holds only in-frame clones, not every one. The table includes about 120,000 clones, about 89% detected once. Second doses were pooled across both intervals (about 4 or about 12 weeks). Germline-derived CDR1 and CDR2 are KGHSH and LQKENI. The CDR3 extends over 12 amino acids. V was trimmed by 2 bases and J by 7 bases, leaving 8 bases between them. This receptor was obtained from an adult who received the AZD1222 COVID-19 vaccine. This specimen consisted of peripheral blood, obtained 28 days after the second AZD1222 dose. This chain connects TRBV18 to TRBJ1-1; D unresolved. CDR3 in amino acids: CASSPMGIEAFF. DNA of the CDR3: TGTGCCAGCTCACCAATGGGGATTGAAGCTTTCTTT.